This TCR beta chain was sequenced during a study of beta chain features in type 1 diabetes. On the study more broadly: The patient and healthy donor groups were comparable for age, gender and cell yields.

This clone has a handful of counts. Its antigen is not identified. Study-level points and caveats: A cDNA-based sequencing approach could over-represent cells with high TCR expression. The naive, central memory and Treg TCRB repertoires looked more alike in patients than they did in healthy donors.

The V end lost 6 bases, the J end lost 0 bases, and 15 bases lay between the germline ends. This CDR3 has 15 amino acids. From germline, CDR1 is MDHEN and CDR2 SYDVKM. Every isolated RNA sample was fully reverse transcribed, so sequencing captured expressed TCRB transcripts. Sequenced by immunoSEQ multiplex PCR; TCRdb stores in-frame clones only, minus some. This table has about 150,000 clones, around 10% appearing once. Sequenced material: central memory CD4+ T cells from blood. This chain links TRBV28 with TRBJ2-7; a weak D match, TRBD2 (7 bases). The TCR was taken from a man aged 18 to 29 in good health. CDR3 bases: TGTGCCAGCAGCTCACCGGGGGGCACCTCCTACGAGCAGTACTTC. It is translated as CASSSPGGTSYEQYF.